This entry lists 30 T cell receptor beta chains sequenced from one sample in a study of monozygotic twins with inflammatory bowel disease. TCRdb reworked the 5' RACE reads into one entry per CDR3 protein, no DNA. Reported are about 210,000 distinct CDR3 sequences; the ten largest clones contain approximately 1.5%. Sequencing was carried out using blood. Receptor source: a human donor with ulcerative colitis or Crohn's disease, or a healthy co-twin of an affected twin (not recorded which).

CDR3 loop: CASSPTTRGGYGYTF. The V gene is TRBV7-2, the J gene TRBJ1-2. CDR3 length: 15 amino acids. Germline CDR1 SGHTA, CDR2 FQGNSA.

J is TRBJ1-4 and V is TRBV11-1; TCRdb reports TRBD1, a call that lacks DNA to check it against. Germline-derived CDR1 and CDR2 are SGHAT and FQDESV (reference sequence). This CDR3 has 18 amino acids. The CDR3 here is CASSPTGTGVSGAEKLFF.

The chain couples TRBV7-9 to TRBJ2-5; the D call of TRBD2 rests on TCRdb alone, since no DNA is present to check it. From germline, CDR1 is SEHNR and CDR2 FQNEAQ (reference sequence). The CDR3 runs 15 residues. The CDR3 protein is CASSLEETSEETQYF.

This sequence joins TRBV3-1 and TRBJ2-1; TCRdb returns TRBD1, unconfirmable since there is no DNA. Germline CDR1 reads LGHDT; CDR2 reads YNNKEL (reference sequence). The CDR3 length is 19 residues. The chain's CDR3 is CASSHGPQKQGRFYNEQFF.

The V call is TRBV6-1, the J call TRBJ1-6; checking the TCRdb D call of TRBD1 is not possible without DNA. Germline V CDR1 and CDR2: MNHNS, SASEGT. The CDR3 runs to 15 residues. The chain's CDR3 is CASSPGFGRDSPLHF.

The V call is TRBV20-1, the J call TRBJ1-2. The CDR3 sequence is 13 residues long. Germline-derived CDR1 and CDR2 are DFQATT and SNEGSKA (reference sequence). CDR3: CSARDGVLDGYTF.

The V gene is TRBV7-9, the J gene TRBJ1-6; TCRdb's assignment of TRBD1 cannot be checked, as there is no DNA. CDR1 and CDR2 from the germline V gene are SEHNR and FQNEAQ (reference sequence). The CDR3 has 16 amino acids. The CDR3 protein is CASSFLRQGTNSPLHF.

The chain links TRBV5-1 to TRBJ2-7. Looked up from germline, CDR1 is SGHRS and CDR2 is YFSETQ. CDR3 length: 15 amino acids. The CDR3: CASSLEIGSSYEQYF.

V is TRBV6-5 and J is TRBJ1-1; TCRdb gives TRBD1 as the D gene, but with no DNA this cannot be confirmed. Per germline, CDR1 MNHEY and CDR2 SVGAGI. The CDR3 runs to 15 residues. The CDR3: CASSYAGQPNTEAFF.

The rearrangement joins TRBV3-1 to TRBJ2-1. The CDR3 spans 12 residues. CDR1 LGHDT and CDR2 YNNKEL come from the germline V gene (reference sequence). CDR3 protein: CASSQRYNERFF.

This chain connects TRBV20-1 to TRBJ1-1; TCRdb returns TRBD1, unconfirmable since there is no DNA. This CDR3 spans 13 amino acids. The V gene's germline CDR1 is DFQATT and CDR2 SNEGSKA (reference sequence). The CDR3 reads CSATGTVNTEAFF.

The chain couples TRBV5-6 to TRBJ1-2; the TCRdb D gene call, TRBD1, has no DNA to confirm it. The CDR3 is 17 amino acids. Looked up from germline, CDR1 is SGHDT and CDR2 is YYEEEE. The chain's CDR3 is CASSLRGASTQAYGYTF.

The rearrangement uses TRBV19 and TRBJ2-1; TCRdb's D call of TRBD1 is untestable without DNA. The CDR3 extends over 14 amino acids. Germline-derived CDR1 and CDR2 are LNHDA and SQIVND (reference sequence). Here the CDR3 reads CASSGQGVYNEQFF.

V gene TRBV7-9 combines with J gene TRBJ2-3; without DNA, the TCRdb call of TRBD2 cannot be checked. CDR3 length: 16 amino acids. CDR1 SEHNR and CDR2 FQNEAQ come from the germline V gene (reference sequence). The CDR3 sequence: CASSLQQRGFSDTQYF. The full variable domain, its missing parts supplied by reference TRBV7-9 and TRBJ2-3, is DTGVSQNPRHKITKRGQNVTFRCDPISEHNRLYWYRQTLGQGPEFLTYFQNEAQLEKSRLLSDRFSAERPKGSFSTLEIQRTEQGDSAMYLCASSLQQRGFSDTQYFGPGTRLTVL.

The gene calls are TRBV6-1 and TRBJ2-1. In germline, CDR1 is MNHNS, CDR2 SASEGT. The CDR3 is 13 residues long. CDR3 amino acids: CASSPRSYNEQFF.

The chain employs TRBV5-6 and TRBJ1-2; there is no DNA to check the TCRdb D call of TRBD1. This CDR3 is built from 14 residues. CDR1 is SGHDT, CDR2 YYEEEE, per germline. CDR3 sequence: CASSYDQGSYGYTF.

The rearrangement links TRBV6-5 to TRBJ2-1; TCRdb outputs TRBD1, but without DNA this stays unchecked. The V gene's germline CDR1 is MNHEY and CDR2 SVGAGI. The CDR3 covers 16 residues. Here the CDR3 reads CASSYSPGGAPPEQFF.

The V and J genes are TRBV5-1 and TRBJ2-2; TCRdb picks TRBD1, but there is no DNA to check that call. This CDR3 comprises 16 residues. Germline assignment: CDR1 SGHRS and CDR2 YFSETQ. The CDR3 loop is CASSLVPGDNTGELFF.

CDR3 loop: CSARDRVFSYEQYF. The chain employs TRBV20-1 and TRBJ2-7; with no DNA, the TCRdb D assignment of TRBD1 cannot be verified. This CDR3 is 14 amino acids long. CDR1 DFQATT and CDR2 SNEGSKA come from the germline V gene (reference sequence).

The chain links TRBV5-1 to TRBJ2-7; TCRdb's D call of TRBD1 is untestable without DNA. From germline, CDR1 is SGHRS and CDR2 YFSETQ. The CDR3 sequence is 17 residues long. The CDR3 sequence: CASSYQPRDSTAYEQYF. The variable domain in full, with the rest retrieved from reference TRBV5-1 and TRBJ2-7, is KAGVTQTPRYLIKTRGQQVTLSCSPISGHRSVSWYQQTPGQGLQFLFEYFSETQRNKGNFPGRFSGRQFSNSRSEMNVSTLELGDSALYLCASSYQPRDSTAYEQYFGPGTRLTVT.

This chain uses TRBV5-6 with TRBJ1-2; the D call of TRBD1 rests on TCRdb alone, since no DNA is present to check it. CDR1 is SGHDT and CDR2 is YYEEEE in the germline V gene. This CDR3 is built from 14 residues. The CDR3 sequence is CASRPITGTYGYTF. Using reference TRBV5-6 and TRBJ1-2 for the parts outside the CDR3, the full variable domain is DAGVTQSPTHLIKTRGQQVTLRCSPKSGHDTVSWYQQALGQGPQFIFQYYEEEERQRGNFPDRFSGHQFPNYSSELNVNALLLGDSALYLCASRPITGTYGYTFGSGTRLTVV.

The rearrangement joins TRBV5-1 to TRBJ2-5; TCRdb's D call, TRBD2, is unchecked because there is no DNA. The CDR3 contains 15 residues. Per germline, CDR1 SGHRS and CDR2 YFSETQ. CDR3 in amino acids: CASSLGTSGGETQYF.

The genes are TRBV3-1 and TRBJ1-4. The CDR3 is made up of 13 amino acids. The germline V gene encodes CDR1 LGHDT and CDR2 YNNKEL (reference sequence). CDR3 in amino acids: CASSQTRREKLFF. Variable domain in full (rest from reference TRBV3-1 and TRBJ1-4): DTAVSQTPKYLVTQMGNDKSIKCEQNLGHDTMYWYKQDSKKFLKIMFSYNNKELIINETVPNRFSPKSPDKAHLNLHINSLELGDSAVYFCASSQTRREKLFFGSGTQLSVL.

The chain employs TRBV4-2 and TRBJ1-1; absent DNA, TCRdb's TRBD1 call cannot be checked. Germline V gives CDR1 LGHNA, CDR2 YNFKEQ. This CDR3 has 14 residues. CDR3: CASSQGDGGYGAFF.

This chain connects TRBV6-1 to TRBJ2-5; TCRdb gives TRBD2 as the D gene, but with no DNA this cannot be confirmed. Germline V gene data show CDR1 as MNHNS and CDR2 as SASEGT. The CDR3 spans 15 residues. The CDR3 here is CASSEPLGPQETQYF.

The chain recombines TRBV7-7 with TRBJ2-1. Germline CDR1 and CDR2: SSHAT and FNYEAQ (reference sequence). The CDR3 extends over 13 amino acids. This chain's CDR3 is CASSSQLYNEQFF.

The chain carries TRBV5-6 and TRBJ2-2. The CDR3 runs 14 residues. Per germline, CDR1 SGHDT and CDR2 YYEEEE. CDR3 in amino acids: CASSLLSPVGELFF.

V usage is TRBV11-2 and J usage is TRBJ2-2; TCRdb calls TRBD1, which cannot be checked without DNA. This CDR3 has 20 residues. Germline loops: CDR1 SGHAT, CDR2 FQNNGV. CDR3: CASSLEGFYYLTGGTGELFF.

The chain uses TRBV2 and TRBJ2-3. This CDR3 has 11 amino acids. Germline-derived CDR1 and CDR2 are SNHLY and FYNNEI. The CDR3 loop reads CACQLGDTQYF. The complete variable domain, with remaining parts taken from reference TRBV2 and TRBJ2-3, reads EPEVTQTPSHQVTQMGQEVILRCVPISNHLYFYWYRQILGQKVEFLVSFYNNEISEKSEIFDDQFSVERPDGSNFTLKIRSTKLEDSAMYFCACQLGDTQYFGPGTRLTVL.

The chain is built from TRBV12-3 or TRBV12-4 and TRBJ2-1; TCRdb outputs TRBD2, but without DNA this stays unchecked. The CDR3 sequence is 17 residues long. The CDR3 loop reads CASSPDSQVGGNNEQFF.